This is a list of T cell receptor beta chains from one sample in a study of CD8+ T cells in alopecia areata. The repertoire was sequenced with immunoSEQ multiplex PCR; TCRdb's copy has only in-frame clones and lacks some. This table holds a few hundred thousand clones, roughly two fifths found once. The sample consisted of CD4+ T cells sorted from blood, taken at approximately week 36, from a patient treated with tofacitinib. Every receptor here comes from a human donor with alopecia areata. The CDR3 runs from the conserved cysteine through the conserved F or W. A D gene is named only where the DNA matches it firmly. Some rows mark clone size as missing; the rest say once, few, many or name a class of expanded clone.

D	V	size	J	DNA	CDR3
NA	TRBV5-6	NA	TRBJ1-2	TGTGCCAGCAGCTTGCCTAGGCTGTCCTATGGCTACACCTTC	CASSLPRLSYGYTF
NA	TRBV4-2	NA	TRBJ1-1	TGTGCCAGCAGCCAAGGGGGAGGGCCTGAAGCCTTCTTT	CASSQGGGPEAFF
TRBD1	TRBV7-2	NA	TRBJ2-5	TGTGCCAGCAGCTCCGACAGGGGGCCAGAGACCCAGTACTTC	CASSSDRGPETQYF
TRBD2	TRBV4-2	NA	TRBJ2-7	TGTGCCAGCAGCCAAGACCAGCTAGCGGTGGGGGAGCAGTACTTC	CASSQDQLAVGEQYF
NA	TRBV7-2	few	TRBJ2-5	TGTGCCAGCGGAGGGAGTCCGGCGGAGACCCAGTACTTC	CASGGSPAETQYF
NA	TRBV18	few	TRBJ2-5	TGTGCCAGCTCACCTTCAGAGACCCAGTACTTC	CASSPSETQYF
TRBD1	TRBV15	NA	TRBJ1-2	TGTGCCACCAGCTCCGGGACAGGGGATGGCTACACCTTC	CATSSGTGDGYTF
NA	TRBV29-1	NA	TRBJ2-2	TGCAGCGTTGCATCACCCAGGGGGGGGCCGACCGGGGAGCTGTTTTTT	CSVASPRGGPTGELFF
NA	TRBV19	NA	TRBJ1-5	TGTGCCAGTGCAGAGAATCCTAATCAGCCCCAGCATTTT	CASAENPNQPQHF
NA	TRBV5-4	NA	TRBJ2-3	TGTGCCAGCAGCTACACAGATACGCAGTATTTT	CASSYTDTQYF
NA	TRBV29-1	NA	TRBJ2-5	TGCAGCGTTTCACGGGGTTTAGGGGAGACCCAGTACTTC	CSVSRGLGETQYF
TRBD1	TRBV29-1	few	TRBJ2-7	TGCAGCGTCGTTACAGGGGGTACCTACGAGCAGTACTTC	CSVVTGGTYEQYF
NA	TRBV9	NA	TRBJ1-3	TGTGCCAGCAGCCCCGGTGAGAGAGACACCATATATTTT	CASSPGERDTIYF
NA	TRBV4-3	NA	TRBJ1-2	TGCGCCAGCAGCCAAGAAAGGTGGTATGGCTACACCTTC	CASSQERWYGYTF
NA	TRBV29-1	NA	TRBJ2-3	TGCAGCGTTGGGAGGTCAGATACGCAGTATTTT	CSVGRSDTQYF